Each of the 9 T cell receptor beta chains below was sequenced from the same sample in a study of blood T cell repertoires in COVID-19. The method was immunoSEQ multiplex PCR; TCRdb's version includes in-frame clones alone and lacks a portion of them. The table includes around 65,000 clones, 79% detected once. The sequencing input was peripheral blood. The receptors were sampled from a man aged 55-75 years with acute or convalescent COVID-19.

The chain is built from TRBV4-2 and TRBJ2-7; D possibly corresponds to TRBD1 (6 bases). CDR1 and CDR2 from the germline V gene are LGHNA and YNFKEQ. The CDR3 spans 14 residues. V was clipped by 4 bases and J by 2 bases, with 12 bases between them. The CDR3 here is CASSLGQRTYEQYF. The CDR3 DNA sequence: TGTGCCAGCAGCCTAGGACAGAGGACCTACGAGCAGTACTTC.

The genes are TRBV5-4 and TRBJ2-5; no firm D call. Germline lookup yields CDR1 SGHNT and CDR2 YYREEE (reference sequence). Trimming removed 0 bases at V and 2 bases at J, with 5 bases between. The CDR3 runs to 13 residues. This chain's CDR3 is CASSLVLQETQYF. CDR3 bases: TGTGCCAGCAGCTTGGTTCTTCAAGAGACCCAGTACTTC.

The J gene is TRBJ2-2, the V gene TRBV7-9; D remains ambiguous. CDR3 size: 15 residues. Per the germline V gene, CDR1 is SEHNR and CDR2 is FQNEAQ (reference sequence). V lost 3 bases and J 6 bases, leaving 14 bases between the germline ends. The CDR3, as DNA: TGTGCCAGCAGCTTGTTTTCAGGCTTGGCCGGGGAGCTGTTTTTT. It is translated as CASSLFSGLAGELFF.

The chain recombines TRBV7-3 with TRBJ2-5; 12 nucleotides match TRBD2. J was trimmed by 5 bases and V by 4 bases; bases with no gene match: 5. Germline lookup yields CDR1 SGHTA and CDR2 FQGTGA. CDR3 length equals 15 residues. The CDR3 protein is CASSSSGGARETQYF. Written as DNA, the CDR3 is TGTGCCAGCAGCTCTAGCGGGGGGGCCCGGGAGACCCAGTACTTC.

The chain combines TRBV5-6 with TRBJ1-2, with D possibly being TRBD1 (6 bases). The CDR3 sequence is 14 residues long. Germline V gene data show CDR1 as SGHDT and CDR2 as YYEEEE. V lost 3 bases and J lost 4, with 13 bases in between. In DNA form, the CDR3 reads TGTGCCAGCAGCTGGGCGACAGGTCCCTATGGCTACACCTTC. This encodes CASSWATGPYGYTF.

This clone was counted a single time. This chain links TRBV7-2 with TRBJ1-1; D uncertain. The germline CDR1 and CDR2 sequences are SGHTA and FQGNSA. The CDR3 runs 13 residues. The V and J ends lost 8 bases and 0 bases respectively, with 10 bases between them. The CDR3 DNA reads as TGTGCCAGCCGAGCGGCTTTGAACACTGAAGCTTTCTTT. This encodes CASRAALNTEAFF.

In its sample, this clone was seen once. The V call is TRBV7-2, the J call TRBJ1-3; maybe TRBD1 (5 bases). In germline, CDR1 is SGHTA, CDR2 FQGNSA. V gave up 3 bases and J gave up 0 bases, with 9 bases separating them. The CDR3 sequence is 15 residues long. The CDR3 loop is CASSFRQHSGNTIYF. The CDR3 DNA is TGTGCCAGCAGCTTTAGACAGCACTCTGGAAACACCATATATTTT.

This clone was observed once. The V gene is TRBV6-5, the J gene TRBJ2-3; TRBD2 is a possible D gene (7 bases). This CDR3 is 16 amino acids long. V was clipped by 2 bases and J by 0 bases, with 12 bases between them. The V gene's germline CDR1 is MNHEY and CDR2 SVGAGI. CDR3 sequence: CASSYRGGTSTDTQYF. CDR3 coding DNA: TGTGCCAGCAGTTACAGGGGGGGTACTAGCACAGATACGCAGTATTTT.

This rearrangement joins TRBV6-2 or TRBV6-3 to TRBJ2-7; D may be TRBD1 (6 bases). Germline CDR1 and CDR2: MNHEY and SVGEGT. Between the trimmed V and J ends, which lost 3 bases and 0 bases, there was a span of 24 bases. CDR3 length: 19 residues. The DNA of the CDR3 is TGTGCCAGCAGTTATTTTCCAGGGGCTTTTGATACCTACTCCTACGAGCAGTACTTC. Its translation: CASSYFPGAFDTYSYEQYF.